This TCR beta chain was retrieved from a study of tumor-infiltrating lymphocytes in primary liver carcinoma. Whole-study context: Subjects consisted of male and female patients aged 30 to 69 years.

With a constant-region primer, TCR beta cDNA was made from approximately 500 ng of total RNA. A slightly modified ARM-PCR protocol with three nested multiplex PCR rounds produced these TCR beta libraries. The opening two PCR rounds, around 11 cycles each, paired TRBV1-TRBV30 forward primers with a C-beta reverse primer. TCRdb re-called the multiplex PCR reads with MiXCR, one entry per CDR3 protein. The sample gives tens of thousands of distinct CDR3 sequences, 55% to 85% of which show up once; 15% to 20% is in the top ten. DNA and RNA were both co-extracted from 20-30 mg of bulk tissue that had not been sorted. Primary liver carcinomas in the patients were surgically resected. Germline-derived CDR1 and CDR2 are DFQATT and SNEGSKA (reference sequence). V lost 4 bases, J lost 4 bases, and 3 bases stayed unmatched. This CDR3 contains 14 residues.

The specimen was liver tumor tissue from sampling region 1. The subset is: tumor region T1, superior pole. This clonotype originated in a man between 35 and 55 years old with primary liver carcinoma and hepatitis B virus infection. The gene calls are TRBV20-1 and TRBJ2-7; TRBD2 aligns across 14 bases. CDR3 amino acids: CSANGLAGGYEQYF. The CDR3 DNA sequence: TGCAGTGCTAATGGACTAGCGGGAGGATACGAGCAGTACTTC.